This T cell receptor beta chain was identified during a study of T-cell reconstitution after alpha-beta-depleted transplantation in children. Trimming cost V 4 bases and J 4 bases; bases outside gene matches: 13. The CDR3 contains 15 residues. Per germline, CDR1 SQVTM and CDR2 ANQGSEA. It was with unique molecular identifiers that the TCRbeta library was prepared. One entry per CDR3 protein results from TCRdb running MiXCR on the PCR reads. The sample shows approximately 1,000,000 distinct CDR3 sequences, under 30% of them seen only once. This clonotype has more than one count but fewer than ten. The sample was PBMCs, mostly from graft donor cells, taken 360 days after TCRalphabeta/CD19-depleted stem cell transplant. This TCR was sampled from a boy younger than two who had a stem cell transplant for SCID, so the T cells may come from the graft donor. V and J are TRBV29-1 and TRBJ2-7; 7 bases fit TRBD1. CDR3 protein: CSVAGTENRPYEQYF. Here the CDR3 DNA reads TGCAGCGTTGCCGGGACAGAGAATCGACCTTACGAGCAGTACTTC.